The next 26 T cell receptor beta chains were all read from a single sample in a study of vaccination and CD4 T cells after COVID-19. Cultured CD4+ T-cell DNA underwent Oncomine TCR Beta short-read sequencing. TCRdb redid the calling of the PCR reads with MiXCR, one entry per CDR3 protein. Among 10,000 to 13,000 distinct CDR3 sequences, almost 65% were seen once, and the ten largest hold 34%. Their cognate antigens are unknown. Treatment noted: approximately 9-day PBMC culture with coronavirus spike peptide pools or control peptides (ViraFEST assay). The specimen sequenced was CD4+ T cells from blood, cultured in vitro. Receptors originate from a human donor who had recovered from COVID-19.

Comment on this clonotype: One end of the junction fails to match germline, which may point to a read error. The chain recombines TRBV6-5 with TRBJ2-7; 7 bases line up with TRBD2. CDR1 is MNHEY, CDR2 SVGAGI, per germline. This CDR3 is 15 amino acids long. For the CDR3, the DNA is TGTGCCAGCAGTGACTCGCTAGCGGCGGCCTACGAGCAGTACTTC. Residues: CASSDSLAAAYEQYF.

The chain is built from TRBV27 and TRBJ2-2; 8 bases agree with TRBD2. Trimming at V came to 3 bases and at J to 6 bases, leaving 6 bases not matched to a gene. The length of the CDR3 is 15 residues. In germline, CDR1 is MNHEY, CDR2 SMNVEV (reference sequence). CDR3 sequence reads: CASSLASGSPGELFF. The CDR3 nucleotides are TGTGCCAGCAGTTTGGCTAGCGGGTCCCCCGGGGAGCTGTTTTTT.

V usage is TRBV29-1 and J usage is TRBJ1-2; D uncertain. V lost 1 base, J lost 1 base, and 4 bases lay in between. In germline, CDR1 is SQVTM, CDR2 ANQGSEA. The CDR3 has 12 amino acids. CDR3 nucleotides: TGCAGCGTTGAAGGAGTTAACTATGGCTACACCTTC. This translates into CSVEGVNYGYTF.

Details on this clonotype: One junction end disagrees with the germline gene, perhaps due to a read error. This chain links TRBV7-9 with TRBJ1-1; D might be TRBD1 (6 bases). This CDR3 is 16 amino acids long. Germline CDR1 is SEHNR and CDR2 is FQNEAQ (reference sequence). The CDR3 DNA is TGTGCCAGCAGCTCCCCCGCGGGTTACGGGGACACTGAAACTTTCTTT. Translation gives CASSSPAGYGDTETFF. Full variable domain (rest looked up from reference TRBV7-9 and TRBJ1-1): DTGVSQNPRHKITKRGQNVTFRCDPISEHNRLYWYRQTLGQGPEFLTYFQNEAQLEKSRLLSDRFSAERPKGSFSTLEIQRTEQGDSAMYLCASSSPAGYGDTETFFGQGTRLTVV.

The CDR3 reads CASSLDSGRQETQYF. Written as DNA, the CDR3 is TGCGCCAGCAGCTTGGATTCAGGGCGACAAGAGACCCAGTACTTC. V gene TRBV5-1 combines with J gene TRBJ2-5; tentatively, D is TRBD1 (5 bases). The CDR3 is 15 residues long. V shed 0 bases and J shed 2 bases, with 11 bases lying between them. Germline CDR1 and CDR2: SGHRS and YFSETQ.

This clonotype was seen a few times. The genes are TRBV27 and TRBJ1-2; 10 nucleotides align to TRBD1. The CDR3 runs 15 residues. The V gene's germline CDR1 is MNHEY and CDR2 SMNVEV (reference sequence). V trimming: 6 bases; J trimming: 2 bases; junction bases outside the gene matches: 6. CDR3 DNA: TGTGCCAGCAGGCTTGAGGGACAGGGGAACTATGGCTACACCTTC. This translates into CASRLEGQGNYGYTF.

In this sample, this clonotype turned up once. This chain connects TRBV2 to TRBJ1-2; 9 bases match TRBD1. Germline V lookup: CDR1 SNHLY, CDR2 FYNNEI. The junction had 3 bases not matched to a gene; V was cut back by 4 bases and J by 6 bases. There are 13 residues in the CDR3. CDR3 nucleotide sequence: TGTGCCAGCAGTGTAGGGACAGGGAATGGCTACACCTTC. Translating it yields CASSVGTGNGYTF.

This CDR3 is CASRAMGTLNQPQHF. The CDR3 region has the DNA TGTGCCAGCAGGGCTATGGGGACTCTAAATCAGCCCCAGCATTTT. The V and J genes are TRBV2 and TRBJ1-5; D is perhaps TRBD1 (5 bases). Germline CDR1 is SNHLY and CDR2 is FYNNEI. V gave up 6 bases and J gave up 4 bases, with 16 bases separating them. The CDR3 runs to 15 residues.

This clonotype was counted between two and nine times. The CDR3 DNA is TGTGCCAGCAGTCAATCCGGGGCCGAATCTCTCTATGGCTACACCTTC. This codes for CASSQSGAESLYGYTF. This chain joins TRBV28 and TRBJ1-2; a possible D gene is TRBD1 (5 bases). Germline CDR1 is MDHEN and CDR2 is SYDVKM. The CDR3 runs to 16 residues. Trimming cost V 5 bases and J 4 bases, with 20 bases left between them.

The chain carries TRBV19 and TRBJ1-5; 11 bases are a match to TRBD1. The CDR3 totals 18 residues. CDR1 and CDR2 from the germline V gene are LNHDA and SQIVND (reference sequence). J lost 2 bases, V lost 4 bases, and 10 bases had no gene match. The CDR3 DNA reads TGTGCCAGTAGTACTGGGACAGGGGGGGATTCGGGCAATCAGCCCCAGCATTTT. It encodes CASSTGTGGDSGNQPQHF.

The chain couples TRBV19 to TRBJ1-5; TRBD1 matches 7 bases. The CDR3 totals 14 residues. CDR1 is LNHDA and CDR2 is SQIVND in the germline V gene (reference sequence). The V gene end was trimmed by 6 bases and the J gene end by 3 bases; junction bases not matched to a gene: 5. The CDR3 DNA reads as TGTGCCAGTAGCGAACAGGGGACCAATCAGCCCCAGCATTTT. Protein product: CASSEQGTNQPQHF. Based on the CDR3 plus reference TRBV19 and TRBJ1-5, the full variable domain is DGGITQSPKYLFRKEGQNVTLSCEQNLNHDAMYWYRQDPGQGLRLIYYSQIVNDFQKGDIAEGYSVSREKKESFPLTVTSAQKNPTAFYLCASSEQGTNQPQHFGDGTRLSIL.

V and J are TRBV28 and TRBJ1-2, with unresolved D. The CDR3 is 14 amino acids. Germline loops: CDR1 MDHEN, CDR2 SYDVKM. Deletions cut 7 bases from V and 0 bases from J, with 12 bases between. CDR3 in DNA: TGTGCCAGCACTACCGTGGGCCCTAACTATGGCTACACCTTC. It yields the protein CASTTVGPNYGYTF.

The chain joins TRBV27 to TRBJ2-7; 8 nucleotides match TRBD2. The CDR3 length is 15 residues. Germline CDR1 and CDR2: MNHEY and SMNVEV (reference sequence). The J segment lost 2 bases and the V segment lost 7 bases, leaving 10 bases of the junction unmatched. CDR3 residues: CASNSIAGPTYEQYF. CDR3 sequence (DNA): TGTGCCAGCAATTCCATAGCGGGACCTACCTACGAGCAGTACTTC.

This clonotype was detected a few times. CDR3 loop: CASSPRSIQINQPQHF. CDR3 sequence (DNA): TGTGCCAGCAGCCCCCGAAGTATCCAAATCAATCAGCCCCAGCATTTT. J is TRBJ1-5 and V is TRBV6-1, with unresolved D. Per germline, CDR1 MNHNS and CDR2 SASEGT. The CDR3 totals 16 residues. The V and J ends lost 6 bases and 3 bases respectively, with 18 bases between them.

The rearrangement uses TRBV20-1 and TRBJ2-3; the D gene is possibly TRBD1 (6 bases). Looked up from germline, CDR1 is DFQATT and CDR2 is SNEGSKA (reference sequence). Deletions cut 4 bases from V and 5 bases from J, with 10 bases between. The CDR3 is 12 residues long. The CDR3 is CSAKTGIDTQYF. DNA of the CDR3: TGCAGTGCTAAAACAGGGATAGATACGCAGTATTTT.

The chain employs TRBV29-1 and TRBJ2-5; D tentatively reads TRBD1 or TRBD2 (5 bases each). The CDR3 spans 14 residues. Germline CDR1 is SQVTM and CDR2 is ANQGSEA. V lost 6 bases, J lost 5 bases, and 19 bases lay in between. The CDR3 sequence: CSVLPGPTGETQYF. The CDR3 DNA follows: TGCAGCGTCCTCCCGGGACCCACGGGGGAGACCCAGTACTTC.

The rearrangement joins TRBV19 to TRBJ1-6, with D possibly TRBD1 on 5 matching bases. Germline V gene data show CDR1 as LNHDA and CDR2 as SQIVND (reference sequence). The CDR3 is 18 residues long. Trimming left V 1 base short and J 6 bases short, with 19 bases between. The CDR3 loop is CASSIGLLRDGVNSPLHF. CDR3 sequence (DNA): TGTGCCAGTAGTATAGGCCTGCTCCGGGACGGTGTTAATTCACCCCTCCACTTT.

The V and J genes are TRBV20-1 and TRBJ2-5, with 14 bases aligning to TRBD2. The germline gives CDR1 DFQATT, CDR2 SNEGSKA (reference sequence). V lost 4 bases and J lost 3; bases outside the gene matches: 7. This CDR3 comprises 16 residues. The DNA of the CDR3 is TGCAGTGCTAAGGGACTAGCGGGAGTTTGGGAAGAGACCCAGTACTTC. Translated, it gives CSAKGLAGVWEETQYF.

This clonotype was detected only once. This CDR3 is CASGGSAYGYTF. CDR3 DNA sequence: TGTGCCAGCGGAGGTTCGGCATATGGCTACACCTTC. This chain uses TRBV7-9 with TRBJ1-2; unclear D gene. The CDR3 loop spans 12 amino acids. V was clipped by 8 bases and J by 5 bases, with 12 bases between them. Germline loops: CDR1 SEHNR, CDR2 FQNEAQ (reference sequence).

The rearrangement links TRBV7-2 to TRBJ2-7, with D possibly being TRBD2 (5 bases). The CDR3 is made up of 14 amino acids. Germline loops: CDR1 SGHTA, CDR2 FQGNSA. V gave up 5 bases and J gave up 7 bases, with 18 bases separating them. This chain's CDR3 is CASSPRPSGMEQYF. The CDR3 nucleotides are TGTGCCAGCAGCCCCCGCCCGAGCGGTATGGAGCAGTACTTC.

The J gene is TRBJ1-3, the V gene TRBV7-6; D not certain. The CDR3 totals 14 residues. The germline V gene encodes CDR1 SGHVS and CDR2 FNYEAQ. V was trimmed by 10 bases and J by 2 bases, leaving 15 bases between them. CDR3 loop: CATAQGWTGNTIYF. The CDR3 DNA sequence: TGTGCCACCGCTCAAGGGTGGACTGGAAACACCATATATTTT.

The V gene is TRBV4-1, the J gene TRBJ2-3, with D hard to call. This CDR3 spans 12 amino acids. Trimming cost V 4 bases and J 4 bases, with 6 bases left between them. Germline V gives CDR1 MGHRA, CDR2 YSYEKL. CDR3 region: CASSRIADTQYF. The CDR3 bases are TGCGCCAGCAGCCGCATAGCAGATACGCAGTATTTT.

This chain links TRBV27 with TRBJ2-2, with 11 bases identical to TRBD1. Germline V gene sequence: CDR1 MNHEY, CDR2 SMNVEV (reference sequence). V shed 6 bases, J shed 5 bases, and the junction held 5 bases outside the gene matches. This CDR3 comprises 15 residues. The CDR3: CASRLGQGVTGELFF. CDR3 sequence (DNA): TGTGCCAGCAGACTGGGACAGGGGGTAACCGGGGAGCTGTTTTTT.

V usage is TRBV27 and J usage is TRBJ2-3, with 8 nucleotides matching TRBD1. With V trimmed by 5 bases and J by 2 bases, 9 bases remained unmatched. This CDR3 has 16 residues. Germline CDR1 and CDR2: MNHEY and SMNVEV (reference sequence). The CDR3 DNA reads as TGTGCCAGCAGTCCCCGCGGACAGGGAGTCACAGATACGCAGTATTTT. Translation: CASSPRGQGVTDTQYF.

For the CDR3, the DNA is TGTGCCAGCAGCTACCGGGACAACAATCAGCCCCAGCATTTT. Residues: CASSYRDNNQPQHF. V gene TRBV7-2 combines with J gene TRBJ1-5; perhaps TRBD1 as D (6 bases). The V and J ends lost 4 bases and 3 bases respectively, with 10 bases between them. The CDR3 covers 14 residues. From germline, CDR1 is SGHTA and CDR2 FQGNSA.

This clonotype was seen a handful of times. The chain is built from TRBV11-2 and TRBJ2-3, with no clear D. There are 15 residues in the CDR3. Trimming removed 5 bases at V and 0 bases at J, with 12 bases between. Germline V gene data show CDR1 as SGHAT and CDR2 as FQNNGV. The CDR3 spells CASSPWASSTDTQYF. Written as DNA, the CDR3 is TGTGCCAGCAGCCCGTGGGCCTCTAGCACAGATACGCAGTATTTT.